This T cell receptor beta chain originates from a study of OX40 agonist ivuxolimab in advanced cancers. Anyone with autoimmune disease history or systemic immunosuppression was excluded. About this clone itself: The antigen remains unidentified.

Study-level results: Clonal expansion in partial responders at 0.1-3.0 mg/kg ranked among the lowest. Low levels of normalized T-cell clonal expansion also appeared in some nonresponders.

This table comes from immunoSEQ multiplex PCR, and its TCRdb copy is limited to in-frame clones, with some not included. The table shows some 80,000 clones, with around 87% occurring only once. This receptor was obtained from an adult with an advanced solid tumor such as melanoma, head and neck, liver or kidney cancer. The sample here was CD4+ or CD8+ T cells sorted from blood, taken in a trial of the OX40 agonist ivuxolimab.

The CDR3 DNA sequence: TGTGCCAGCAGCCTACAGGGGATGAACACTGAAGCTTTCTTT. Translating it yields CASSLQGMNTEAFF. This chain joins TRBV14 and TRBJ1-1; 7 nucleotides agree with TRBD1. Looked up from germline, CDR1 is SGHDN and CDR2 is FVKESK. The CDR3 has 14 residues. The V segment lost 4 bases and the J segment 0 bases; nucleotides outside the gene matches: 2.